The rows below give T cell receptor beta chains drawn from one sample of a study of regulatory T cells in long-lasting Graves disease. Via MiXCR, TCRdb re-called the multiplex PCR reads, giving one row per CDR3 protein. The repertoire holds more than 300,000 distinct CDR3 sequences, with approximately 25% as singletons. The sample was peripheral blood mononuclear cells (PBMCs), taken when the disease was refractory, from a patient treated with antithyroid drugs. The receptors come from a woman aged 40 to 50 with Graves disease. The CDR3 runs from the conserved cysteine through the conserved F or W. D genes are given only for firm matches. Clone size is given for some rows only: seen once, a few or many times, or a class if the clone is expanded.

v_call: TRBV28; d_call: NA; clone_size: NA; j_call: TRBJ2-5; cdr3_aa: CASQGTGYVGETQYF; cdr3_nt: TGTGCCAGCCAAGGAACAGGGTACGTAGGAGAGACCCAGTACTTC
v_call: TRBV30; d_call: NA; clone_size: many; j_call: TRBJ2-7; cdr3_aa: CAWSHGYEQYF; cdr3_nt: TGTGCCTGGAGTCATGGCTACGAGCAGTACTTC
v_call: TRBV5-1; d_call: NA; clone_size: NA; j_call: TRBJ2-2; cdr3_aa: CASTMDPEKIIRAGELFF; cdr3_nt: TGCGCCAGCACCATGGACCCTGAGAAGATTATTCGAGCCGGGGAGCTGTTTTTT
v_call: TRBV24-1; d_call: TRBD2; clone_size: few; j_call: TRBJ2-5; cdr3_aa: CATSDQSGSGQETQYF; cdr3_nt: TGTGCCACCAGTGACCAGAGCGGGAGCGGCCAAGAGACCCAGTACTTC
v_call: TRBV20-1; d_call: NA; clone_size: NA; j_call: TRBJ2-1; cdr3_aa: CSARVWRLGLGEQFF; cdr3_nt: TGCAGTGCTAGAGTGTGGAGACTAGGCCTTGGAGAGCAGTTCTTC
v_call: TRBV12-3/TRBV12-4; d_call: NA; clone_size: many; j_call: TRBJ2-7; cdr3_aa: CASSLAVRRLHF; cdr3_nt: TGTGCCAGCAGTTTAGCGGTTCGAAGATTACACTTC
v_call: TRBV5-1; d_call: NA; clone_size: NA; j_call: TRBJ2-7; cdr3_aa: CASSRTGLASYEQYF; cdr3_nt: TGCGCCAGCAGCAGAACAGGTCTGGCCTCCTACGAGCAGTACTTC
v_call: TRBV10-3; d_call: TRBD2; clone_size: NA; j_call: TRBJ2-5; cdr3_aa: CATRGGVRGETQYF; cdr3_nt: TGTGCCACTCGCGGGGGGGTTCGAGGAGAGACCCAGTACTTC
v_call: TRBV19; d_call: NA; clone_size: NA; j_call: TRBJ1-3; cdr3_aa: CASNDDGSSGNTIYF; cdr3_nt: TGTGCCAGTAATGACGACGGAAGCTCTGGAAACACCATATATTTT
v_call: TRBV5-1; d_call: NA; clone_size: NA; j_call: TRBJ2-5; cdr3_aa: CASSLEHRLQGTQYF; cdr3_nt: TGCGCCAGCAGCTTGGAACACAGACTCCAAGGGACCCAGTACTTC
v_call: TRBV28; d_call: NA; clone_size: many; j_call: TRBJ1-5; cdr3_aa: CASSLMSSNQPQHF; cdr3_nt: TGTGCCAGCAGTTTAATGAGTAGCAATCAGCCCCAGCATTTT
v_call: TRBV28; d_call: NA; clone_size: NA; j_call: TRBJ2-1; cdr3_aa: CASSDPTASSYNEQFF; cdr3_nt: TGTGCCAGCAGTGATCCGACTGCCAGCTCCTACAATGAGCAGTTCTTC